Included here is one T cell receptor (beta chain) sequence, with context. Its recognized antigen is unknown. No base-level quality is on record; no much larger clone is a single base apart. The data derive from a study of T cell responses to AZD1222 COVID-19 vaccine (dated by TCRdb to the early 2020s). For the study in its entirety: A total of more than 230 trial participants underwent TCR sequencing, of whom some 210 received two doses of AZD1222 and about 25 received two doses of the MenACWY control vaccine. Trial participants were enrolled into age subgroups of 18-55, 56-69 and 70-plus years, which contained about 150, 27 and 61 TCR-sequenced participants, respectively. Points the paper makes about the study in general: Because no day 14 peak-response samples were available, repertoires were characterized only after the peak T cell response. The vaccine-associated CD4 TCRs covered the entire spike protein, and the dominant responses fell in regions 160-218 and 743-854. Spike-specific TCR breadth and depth rose significantly after two AZD1222 doses compared with day 0 and with MenACWY recipients. Conclusions about previously exposed vaccinees are limited, since just 5 to 7 AZD1222 recipients were seropositive for SARS-CoV-2 at baseline. The 56-69-year group was small, and its depth increase did not reach significance, likely because of low power. Participants were mostly white British, with more females than males. The authors suggested clonal diversity may have been underestimated. Nearly half of unique spike-specific TCRs reportedly recognized epitopes outside regions mutated in the B.1.351 and B.1.1.7 variants.

The CDR3 regions of human TCRbeta chains were analyzed by immunosequencing. As for the authors' bioinformatics: TCRs in the repertoires were compared against a reference library of SARS-CoV-2-specific TCRs that had been generated with the MIRA antigen-specificity platform. Breadth was defined as the fraction of unique TCRs that were SARS-CoV-2-associated. Depth was defined as the fraction of total T cells that were SARS-CoV-2-associated. Using the MIRA data, every spike-specific TCR was mapped to the spike region that the TCR reacted to and assigned to either a CD4 or a CD8 class. Log10-transformed breadth and depth values were compared by one-way ANOVA with Sidak's multiple comparisons tests. TCRdb's version of the immuneACCESS table is confined to in-frame rearrangements and falls short of the full clone set. An unresolved V gene accounts for under half of the shortfall where checked; the remainder is of unknown origin. That table supplies the V and J calls and clone size; D and trimming were determined from the DNA. Recorded for this sample are about 77,000 clones; more than 90% of them occurred a single time. Together, the top ten hold approximately 5% of the sample.

Per the publication, the time point label means: about 28 days (+/-7) after the second vaccine dose. AZD1222 recipients given second doses at about 4 weeks or at about 12 weeks were pooled, since spike-specific TCR depth and breadth were not found to differ between the two schedules. Vaccinee samples were obtained from the UK trials COV001 and COV002, which included a single-blind randomized controlled phase 2/3 trial of AZD1222 (ChAdOx1 nCoV-19) in healthy adults. For TCRbeta chain sequencing, PBMC samples from trial participants were taken at day 0 and at day 28 after the second dose. Per the germline V gene (reference sequence), LNHDA is the CDR1 and SQIVND is the CDR2. Spanning cysteine to phenylalanine, the CDR3 consists of 14 amino acids. Left in the record is the CDR3 DNA by itself, 42 bases read in frame from the first base. V was cut back by 4 bases and J by 7 bases, leaving a gap of 14 bases between them.

The receptor was isolated from an adult who received the AZD1222 COVID-19 vaccine. The sequencing used peripheral blood, collected 28 days after the second AZD1222 dose. The V and J genes are TRBV19 and TRBJ1-5, with TRBD1 tentatively as D gene (6 bases match). The CDR3 corresponds to CASSTTGKGQPQHF. The nucleotide sequence reads TGTGCCAGTAGTACCACAGGGAAAGGACAGCCCCAGCATTTT.